This passage covers 19 T cell receptor beta chains from one sample sequenced in a study of T cells in Graves' hyperthyroidism and ophthalmopathy. Amplification targeted TCR beta CDR3 regions from RNA transcripts. The HTBI set primed first-round TCR CDR3 RT-PCR. TCRdb used MiXCR to reprocess the multiplex PCR reads, holding one entry per CDR3 protein. This sample has some 350,000 distinct CDR3 sequences, with 15% to 19% found just once. The sequenced sample consisted of blood. The origin of the receptors is a woman under 30 with Graves' hyperthyroidism that later progressed to Graves' ophthalmopathy.

The chain carries TRBV6-1 and TRBJ2-5; D is uncertain. This CDR3 is built from 14 residues. CDR1 is MNHNS, CDR2 SASEGT, per germline. V was clipped by 4 bases and J by 12 bases, with 21 bases between them. CDR3: CASSAIIPLEIKYF. The CDR3, as DNA: TGTGCCAGCAGTGCGATAATCCCTCTCGAGATCAAGTACTTC.

This clonotype was picked up many times. The chain is built from TRBV3-1 and TRBJ2-1; TRBD2 agrees at 11 bases. The germline V gene encodes CDR1 LGHDT and CDR2 YNNKEL (reference sequence). The junction had 13 bases not matched to a gene; V was cut back by 2 bases and J by 7 bases. The CDR3 is 18 residues long. The CDR3 region is CASSQLIRLAGIGNEQFF. In DNA, the CDR3 is TGTGCCAGCAGCCAACTCATTAGACTAGCGGGAATCGGGAATGAGCAGTTCTTC.

This clonotype was picked up a small number of times. The chain links TRBV7-2 to TRBJ1-2; possibly TRBD1 for D (6 bases). The CDR3 sequence is 16 residues long. The V end lost 2 bases, the J end lost 2 bases, and 15 bases lay between the germline ends. CDR1 is SGHTA, CDR2 FQGNSA, per germline. CDR3 in amino acids: CASSLRGMTGNYGYTF. In DNA form, the CDR3 reads TGTGCCAGCAGCTTAAGGGGGATGACAGGCAACTATGGCTACACCTTC.

This clonotype was seen ten or more times. The gene calls are TRBV11-2 and TRBJ2-2, with a tentative D call TRBD2 (5 bases). CDR1 is SGHAT, CDR2 FQNNGV, per germline. The CDR3 has 12 amino acids. V was cut by 3 bases and J by 7 bases, with 6 bases left in between. The CDR3 here is CASSFSDGELFF. The CDR3 DNA reads TGTGCCAGCAGCTTTAGCGACGGGGAGCTGTTTTTT.

A few counts support this clonotype. The chain has TRBV2 and TRBJ2-2, with 7 nucleotides matching TRBD1. CDR1 SNHLY and CDR2 FYNNEI come from the germline V gene. CDR3 length: 16 amino acids. Unmatched junction bases numbered 9, after V lost 6 bases and J lost 2 bases. CDR3 bases: TGTGCCAGCAGCCCCGGCGGACAGGCCAACACCGGGGAGCTGTTTTTT. It codes for CASSPGGQANTGELFF.

This clonotype was detected ten times or more. The chain employs TRBV12-3 or TRBV12-4 and TRBJ1-2; D unresolved. The CDR3 runs to 11 residues. Trimming left V 3 bases short and J 4 bases short, with 3 bases between. CDR3 bases: TGTGCCAGCAGTTTCAGCTATGGCTACACCTTC. Translated: CASSFSYGYTF.

In its sample, this clonotype was seen many times. The chain has TRBV6-5 and TRBJ1-1; D is undetermined. This CDR3 spans 13 amino acids. The V gene's germline CDR1 is MNHEY and CDR2 SVGAGI. The ends were cut back, 5 bases at V and 5 bases at J, with 12 bases in the middle. DNA for the CDR3: TGTGCCAGCAGTATATCGGGAGTAACTGAAGCTTTCTTT. Residues: CASSISGVTEAFF.

The chain is built from TRBV5-4 and TRBJ2-5, with D possibly matching TRBD2 (6 bases). Trimming left V 0 bases short and J 4 bases short, with 13 bases between. The CDR3 is made up of 15 amino acids. Germline CDR1 is SGHNT and CDR2 is YYREEE (reference sequence). CDR3 sequence reads: CASSLETRVGETQYF. In nucleotides, the CDR3 is TGTGCCAGCAGCTTGGAGACTAGAGTTGGAGAGACCCAGTACTTC.

This clonotype was seen a few times. The chain links TRBV20-1 to TRBJ2-5, with 8 bases identical to TRBD2. Trimming cost V 3 bases and J 9 bases; bases outside gene matches: 6. The CDR3 runs to 12 residues. Germline CDR1 reads DFQATT; CDR2 reads SNEGSKA (reference sequence). As DNA, the CDR3 is TGCAGTGCTAGGGGACTAGGAGGGGCCCAGTACTTC. Translated, it gives CSARGLGGAQYF.

Concerning this clonotype itself: At one end the junction does not follow the germline gene, possibly because of a read error. V usage is TRBV7-7 and J usage is TRBJ2-6; D not resolved. The CDR3 covers 17 residues. The germline V gene encodes CDR1 SSHAT and CDR2 FNYEAQ (reference sequence). CDR3 loop: CASSLVGRFSGANVLTF. The DNA of the CDR3 is TGTGCTAGCAGCTTAGTGGGCAGATTCTCTGGGGCCAACGTCCTGACTTTC.

The sample holds many counts of this clonotype. The chain links TRBV12-3 or TRBV12-4 to TRBJ2-3; D is uncertain. Trimming took off 6 bases at V and 0 bases at J, with 13 bases between the two ends. The CDR3 consists of 15 residues. Here the CDR3 DNA reads TGTGCCAGCAGCACGGACGGCCCTAGCACAGATACGCAGTATTTT. This codes for CASSTDGPSTDTQYF.

V and J are TRBV5-8 and TRBJ2-3; 7 nucleotides agree with TRBD1. V was clipped by 6 bases and J by 4 bases; unmatched bases: 8. The CDR3 is 14 amino acids. The germline V gene has CDR1 SGHTS and CDR2 YDEGEE. In nucleotides, the CDR3 is TGTGCCAGCACCCGGGACAGATCTTCAGATACGCAGTATTTT. The encoded protein is CASTRDRSSDTQYF. Based on the CDR3 plus reference TRBV5-8 and TRBJ2-3, the full variable domain is EAGVTQSPTHLIKTRGQQATLRCSPISGHTSVYWYQQALGLGLQFLLWYDEGEERNRGNFPPRFSGRQFPNYSSELNVNALELEDSALYLCASTRDRSSDTQYFGPGTRLTVL.

This clonotype was seen at least ten times. The chain joins TRBV7-2 to TRBJ2-7; TRBD1 or TRBD2 may be the D gene (5 bases each). Germline loops: CDR1 SGHTA, CDR2 FQGNSA. The CDR3 runs 12 residues. V dropped 8 bases and J dropped 2 bases, with 10 bases sitting between them. CDR3 in amino acids: CASGTPTYEQYF. The CDR3 DNA is TGTGCCAGCGGGACGCCCACCTACGAGCAGTACTTC.

This clonotype was seen repeatedly, ten times or more. V and J are TRBV11-2 and TRBJ2-1; 11 bases line up with TRBD2. V lost 5 bases, J lost 6 bases, and 12 bases stayed unmatched. This CDR3 contains 17 residues. Germline loops: CDR1 SGHAT, CDR2 FQNNGV. CDR3: CASSPRRGLAGLNEQFF. For the CDR3, the DNA is TGTGCCAGCAGCCCGAGAAGAGGACTAGCGGGCCTCAATGAGCAGTTCTTC.

This clonotype was recorded many times. The rearrangement uses TRBV29-1 and TRBJ2-5; TRBD1 aligns across 10 bases. Germline V gene sequence: CDR1 SQVTM, CDR2 ANQGSEA. The CDR3 length is 16 residues. V lost 6 bases to trimming and J lost 4 bases; unmatched junction nucleotides: 14. Written as DNA, the CDR3 is TGCAGCGTGGGACCCCTTGACAGGGGGCGGGGAGAGACCCAGTACTTC. Amino acid sequence: CSVGPLDRGRGETQYF.

This clonotype was observed many times. V gene TRBV2 combines with J gene TRBJ1-2; TRBD1 matches 10 bases. V gave up 6 bases and J gave up 4 bases; unmatched junction bases: 20. Germline V gene lookup returns CDR1 SNHLY and CDR2 FYNNEI. This CDR3 is 19 amino acids long. The chain's CDR3 is CASRGLRDRGRNNPYGYTF. DNA of the CDR3: TGTGCCAGCAGGGGCCTGAGGGACAGGGGCCGCAATAACCCCTATGGCTACACCTTC.

This clonotype has more than one count but fewer than ten. The chain employs TRBV4-2 and TRBJ2-5; the D is unclear. CDR3 size: 15 residues. Trimming took off 0 bases at V and 2 bases at J, with 10 bases between the two ends. The V gene's germline CDR1 is LGHNA and CDR2 YNFKEQ. The CDR3 DNA sequence: TGTGCCAGCAGCCAAGATCGAATAGCTCAAGAGACCCAGTACTTC. This translates into CASSQDRIAQETQYF.

Only a few counts were recorded for this clonotype. The chain recombines TRBV24-1 with TRBJ2-7, with D tentatively TRBD1 (6 bases). In germline, CDR1 is KGHDR, CDR2 SFDVKD. The V and J ends lost 5 bases and 1 base respectively, with 14 bases between them. This CDR3 is built from 15 residues. CDR3 amino acids: CATSATPGVSYEQYF. In DNA, the CDR3 is TGTGCCACCAGTGCTACCCCAGGGGTGTCCTACGAGCAGTACTTC.

In regard to this clonotype: It may be a read error: a sequence one base away is much more abundant. The CDR3 nucleotides read TGCGGCGTTGGAGGACAGGGGGATGGCTACACCTTC. Its protein is CGVGGQGDGYTF. V gene TRBV29-1 combines with J gene TRBJ1-2; 10 nucleotides line up with TRBD1. Per germline, CDR1 SQVTM and CDR2 ANQGSEA. The CDR3 runs 12 residues.